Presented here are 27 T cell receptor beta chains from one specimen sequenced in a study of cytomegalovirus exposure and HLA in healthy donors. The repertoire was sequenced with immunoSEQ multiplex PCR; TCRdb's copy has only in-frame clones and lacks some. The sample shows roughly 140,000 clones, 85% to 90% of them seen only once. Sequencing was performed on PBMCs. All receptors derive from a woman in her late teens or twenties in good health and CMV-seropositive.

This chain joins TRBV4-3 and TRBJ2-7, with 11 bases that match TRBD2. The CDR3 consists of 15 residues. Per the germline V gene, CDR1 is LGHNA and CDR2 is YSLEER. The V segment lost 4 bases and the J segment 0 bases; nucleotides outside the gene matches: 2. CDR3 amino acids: CASSPGTSGSYEQYF. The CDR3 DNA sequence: TGCGCCAGCAGCCCTGGGACTAGCGGCTCCTACGAGCAGTACTTC.

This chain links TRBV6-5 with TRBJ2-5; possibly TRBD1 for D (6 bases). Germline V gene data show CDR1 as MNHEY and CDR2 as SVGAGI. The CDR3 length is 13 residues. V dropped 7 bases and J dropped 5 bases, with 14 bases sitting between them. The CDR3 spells CASIPRDMETQYF. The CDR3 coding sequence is TGTGCCAGCATCCCCCGGGACATGGAGACCCAGTACTTC.

The CDR3 loop reads CAWSRGLGNYGYTF. In DNA, the CDR3 is TGTGCCTGGAGCCGAGGGCTTGGAAACTATGGCTACACCTTC. The chain links TRBV30 to TRBJ1-2; D gene uncertain. V was pared by 3 bases and J by 2 bases, with 13 bases between. From germline, CDR1 is GTSNPN and CDR2 SVGIG (reference sequence). This CDR3 is built from 14 residues.

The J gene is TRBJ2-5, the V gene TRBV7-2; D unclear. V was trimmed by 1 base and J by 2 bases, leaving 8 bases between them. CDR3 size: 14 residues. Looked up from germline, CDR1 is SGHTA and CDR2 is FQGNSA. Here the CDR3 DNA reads TGTGCCAGCAGCTTAGTCTTGAGACAAGAGACCCAGTACTTC. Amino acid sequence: CASSLVLRQETQYF.

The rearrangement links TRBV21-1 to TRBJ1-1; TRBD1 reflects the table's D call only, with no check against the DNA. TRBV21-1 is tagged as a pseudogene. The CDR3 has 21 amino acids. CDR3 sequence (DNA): TGTGCCAGCAGCAAAGTTACGACAGGGAGAATGAGCCGGTTCATGAACACTGAAGCTTTCTTT. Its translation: CASSKVTTGRMSRFMNTEAFF.

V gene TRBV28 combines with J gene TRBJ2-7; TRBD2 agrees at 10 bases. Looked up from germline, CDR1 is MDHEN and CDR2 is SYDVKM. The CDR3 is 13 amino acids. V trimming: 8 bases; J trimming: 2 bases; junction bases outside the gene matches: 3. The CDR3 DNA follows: TGTGCCAGCGTAGCGGGGGGTCCCTACGAGCAGTACTTC. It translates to CASVAGGPYEQYF.

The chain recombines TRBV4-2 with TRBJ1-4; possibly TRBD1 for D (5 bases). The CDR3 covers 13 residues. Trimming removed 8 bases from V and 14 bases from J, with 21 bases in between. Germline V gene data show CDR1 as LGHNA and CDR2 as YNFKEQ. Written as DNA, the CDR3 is TGTGCCAGCCAACCGGGGGGACGGAGTTCGCTGTTTTTT. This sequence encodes CASQPGGRSSLFF.

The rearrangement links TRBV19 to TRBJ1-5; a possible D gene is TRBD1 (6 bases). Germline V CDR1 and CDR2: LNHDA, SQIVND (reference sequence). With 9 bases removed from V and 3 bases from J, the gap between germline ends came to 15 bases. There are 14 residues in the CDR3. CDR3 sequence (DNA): TGTGCCAGCAGGGGTTCTTCTTACAATCAGCCCCAGCATTTT. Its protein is CASRGSSYNQPQHF.

The DNA for the CDR3 is TGCGCCAGCAGTCCCCCGGGAGGGCGCACAGATACGCAGTATTTT. Encoded protein: CASSPPGGRTDTQYF. The gene calls are TRBV10-1 and TRBJ2-3, with 8 bases aligning to TRBD2. The J segment lost 1 base and the V segment lost 5 bases, leaving 5 bases of the junction unmatched. There are 15 residues in the CDR3. The germline gives CDR1 WNHNN, CDR2 SYGVQD (reference sequence).

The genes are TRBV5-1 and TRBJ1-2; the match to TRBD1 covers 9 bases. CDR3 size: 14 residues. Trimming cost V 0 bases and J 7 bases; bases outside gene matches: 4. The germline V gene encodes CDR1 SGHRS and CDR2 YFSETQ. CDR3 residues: CASSLVSTGGGYTF. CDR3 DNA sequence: TGCGCCAGCAGCTTGGTTTCGACAGGGGGTGGCTACACCTTC.

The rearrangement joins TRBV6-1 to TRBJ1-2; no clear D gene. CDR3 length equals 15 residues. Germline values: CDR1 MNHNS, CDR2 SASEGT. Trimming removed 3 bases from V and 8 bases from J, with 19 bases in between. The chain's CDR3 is CASSDNPRGLSGYTF. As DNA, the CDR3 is TGTGCCAGCAGTGACAACCCGAGAGGGTTGAGCGGCTACACCTTC.

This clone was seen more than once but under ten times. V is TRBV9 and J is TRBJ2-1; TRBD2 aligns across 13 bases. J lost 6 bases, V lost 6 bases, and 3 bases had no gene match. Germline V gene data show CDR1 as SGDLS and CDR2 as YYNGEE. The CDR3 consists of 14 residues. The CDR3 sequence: CASTRLAGGNEQFF. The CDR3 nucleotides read TGTGCCAGCACCAGACTAGCGGGAGGCAATGAGCAGTTCTTC.

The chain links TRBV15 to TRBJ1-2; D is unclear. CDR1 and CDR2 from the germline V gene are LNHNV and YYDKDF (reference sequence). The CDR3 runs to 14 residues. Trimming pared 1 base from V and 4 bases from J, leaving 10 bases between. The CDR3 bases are TGTGCCACCAGCAGAGGAACAGACCTCTATGGCTACACCTTC. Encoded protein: CATSRGTDLYGYTF.

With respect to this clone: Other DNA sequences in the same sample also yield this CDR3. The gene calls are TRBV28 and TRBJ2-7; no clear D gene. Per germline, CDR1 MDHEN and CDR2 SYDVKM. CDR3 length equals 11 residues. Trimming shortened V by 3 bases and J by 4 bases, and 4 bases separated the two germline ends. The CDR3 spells CASSLAYEQYF. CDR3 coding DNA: TGTGCCAGCAGTTTGGCTTACGAGCAGTACTTC. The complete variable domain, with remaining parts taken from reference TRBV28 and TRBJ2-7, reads DVKVTQSSRYLVKRTGEKVFLECVQDMDHENMFWYRQDPGLGLRLIYFSYDVKMKEKGDIPEGYSVSREKKERFSLILESASTNQTSMYLCASSLAYEQYFGPGTRLTVT.

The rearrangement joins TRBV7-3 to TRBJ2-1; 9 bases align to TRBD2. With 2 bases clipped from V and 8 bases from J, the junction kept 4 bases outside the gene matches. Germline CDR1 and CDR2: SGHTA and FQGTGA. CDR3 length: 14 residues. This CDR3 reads CASSLAGGPDEQFF. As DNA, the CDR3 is TGTGCCAGCAGCTTAGCGGGAGGGCCGGATGAGCAGTTCTTC.

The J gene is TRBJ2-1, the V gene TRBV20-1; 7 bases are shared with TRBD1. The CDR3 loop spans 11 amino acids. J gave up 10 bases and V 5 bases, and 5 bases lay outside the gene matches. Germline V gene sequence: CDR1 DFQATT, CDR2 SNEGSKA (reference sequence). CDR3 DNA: TGCAGTGCTTCCAGGGGGATCGAGCAGTTCTTC. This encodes CSASRGIEQFF.

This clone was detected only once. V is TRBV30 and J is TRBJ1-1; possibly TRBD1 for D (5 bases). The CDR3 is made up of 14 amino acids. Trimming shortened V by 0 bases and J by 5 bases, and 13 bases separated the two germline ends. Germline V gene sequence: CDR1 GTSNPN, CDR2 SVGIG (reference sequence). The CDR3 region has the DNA TGTGCCTGGAGTGTACGGGTAGGGGTGACTGAAGCTTTCTTT. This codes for CAWSVRVGVTEAFF.

The CDR3 sequence: CASSLTGSLYEQYF. The CDR3 DNA follows: TGTGCCAGCAGCCTGACAGGGTCCCTCTACGAGCAGTACTTC. The chain combines TRBV7-8 with TRBJ2-7; TRBD1 matches 7 bases. V shed 5 bases, J shed 3 bases, and the junction held 7 bases outside the gene matches. The V gene's germline CDR1 is SGHVS and CDR2 FQNEAQ. The CDR3 totals 14 residues. Supplemented by reference TRBV7-8 and TRBJ2-7, the full variable domain reads GAGVSQSPRYKVAKRGQDVALRCDPISGHVSLFWYQQALGQGPEFLTYFQNEAQLDKSGLPSDRFFAERPEGSVSTLKIQRTQQEDSAVYLCASSLTGSLYEQYFGPGTRLTVT.

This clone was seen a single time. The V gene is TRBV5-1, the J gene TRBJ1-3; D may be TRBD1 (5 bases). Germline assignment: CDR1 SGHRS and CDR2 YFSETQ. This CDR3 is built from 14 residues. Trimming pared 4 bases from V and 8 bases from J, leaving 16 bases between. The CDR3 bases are TGCGCCAGCAGCGAAAGACAGAGTCGGGACACCATATATTTT. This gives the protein CASSERQSRDTIYF.

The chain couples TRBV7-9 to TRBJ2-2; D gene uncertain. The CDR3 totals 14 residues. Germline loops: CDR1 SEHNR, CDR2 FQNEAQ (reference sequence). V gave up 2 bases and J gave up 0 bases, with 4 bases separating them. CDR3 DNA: TGTGCCAGCAGCTTACTCTCGAACACCGGGGAGCTGTTTTTT. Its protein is CASSLLSNTGELFF.

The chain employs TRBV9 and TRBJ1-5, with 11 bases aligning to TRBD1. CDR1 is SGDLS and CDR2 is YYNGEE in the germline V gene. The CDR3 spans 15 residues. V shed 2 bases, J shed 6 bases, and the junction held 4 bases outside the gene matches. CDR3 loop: CASSVDRGRLQPQHF. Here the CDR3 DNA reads TGTGCCAGCAGCGTGGACAGGGGGCGTCTTCAGCCCCAGCATTTT.

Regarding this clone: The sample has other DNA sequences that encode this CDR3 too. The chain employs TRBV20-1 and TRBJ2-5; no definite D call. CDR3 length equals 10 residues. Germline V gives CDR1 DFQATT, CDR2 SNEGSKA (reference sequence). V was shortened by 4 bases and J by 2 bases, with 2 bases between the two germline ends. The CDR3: CSATQETQYF. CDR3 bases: TGCAGTGCTACGCAAGAGACCCAGTACTTC.

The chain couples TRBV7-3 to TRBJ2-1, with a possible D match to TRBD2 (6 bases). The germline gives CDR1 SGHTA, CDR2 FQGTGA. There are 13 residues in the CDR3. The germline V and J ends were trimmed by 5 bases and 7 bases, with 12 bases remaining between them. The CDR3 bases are TGTGCCAGCAGCCGGGACTTGGGGAATGAGCAGTTCTTC. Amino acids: CASSRDLGNEQFF.

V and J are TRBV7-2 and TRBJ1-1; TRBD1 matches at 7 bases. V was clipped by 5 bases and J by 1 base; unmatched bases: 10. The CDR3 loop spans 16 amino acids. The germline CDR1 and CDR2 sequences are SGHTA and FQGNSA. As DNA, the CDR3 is TGTGCCAGCAGCGCACTAGGGGGCGCGCGGAACACTGAAGCTTTCTTT. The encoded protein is CASSALGGARNTEAFF.

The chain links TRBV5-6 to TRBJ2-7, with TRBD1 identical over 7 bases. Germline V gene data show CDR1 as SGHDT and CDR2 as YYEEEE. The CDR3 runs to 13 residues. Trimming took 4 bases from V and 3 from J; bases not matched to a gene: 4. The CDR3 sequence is CASSHGTDYEQYF. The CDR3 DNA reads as TGTGCCAGCAGCCACGGGACAGACTACGAGCAGTACTTC.

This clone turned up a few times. The CDR3 coding sequence is TGTGCCAGCAGCTTAACCAGGGTGTCGTTCTTC. This translates into CASSLTRVSFF. The chain is built from TRBV7-9 and TRBJ2-1; weak D call: TRBD1 (5 bases). The CDR3 runs 11 residues. The ends were cut back, 2 bases at V and 15 bases at J, with 11 bases in the middle. CDR1 and CDR2 from the germline V gene are SEHNR and FQNEAQ (reference sequence).

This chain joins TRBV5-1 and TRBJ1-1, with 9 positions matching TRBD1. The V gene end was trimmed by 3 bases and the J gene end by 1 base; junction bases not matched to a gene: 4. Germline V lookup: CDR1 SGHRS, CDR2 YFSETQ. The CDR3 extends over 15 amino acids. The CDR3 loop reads CASSSGTGTNTEAFF. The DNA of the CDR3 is TGCGCCAGCAGCTCTGGGACAGGGACGAACACTGAAGCTTTCTTT.